This T cell receptor (beta chain) was sequenced for a study of CD8 T cells in ankylosing spondylitis. Findings and caveats of the study: The authors found the disease-linked clones to be CD8+ and relatively rare in peripheral blood. There were earlier reports of some motif variants in reactive arthritis synovial fluid and blood. Matched ankylosing spondylitis synovial fluid reportedly showed significant enrichment of disease-linked clones.

V gave up 5 bases and J gave up 7 bases, with 17 bases separating them. The CDR3 loop spans 15 amino acids. CDR1 is SGHVS, CDR2 FQNEAQ, per germline. This clonotype was recorded at least ten times. The target antigen is unknown. Libraries of TCR beta came from quantitative 5'-RACE with molecular barcodes. MiXCR was run by TCRdb on the 5' RACE reads, yielding one entry per CDR3 protein. The sample lists 150,000 to 200,000 distinct CDR3 sequences, more than 9% seen once, with roughly 28% in the top ten. The TCR sequence derives from a male donor with ankylosing spondylitis or in good health (not recorded which). The sequencing sample was made of blood, either unsorted or a sorted T cell fraction (not recorded which). The gene calls are TRBV7-8 and TRBJ2-2; D call uncertain. This CDR3 reads CASSLITSVLGELFF. The CDR3 DNA sequence: TGTGCCAGCAGCCTTATAACTTCGGTTCTCGGGGAGCTGTTTTTT.